This is a list of T cell receptor beta chains from one sample in a study of cytomegalovirus exposure and HLA in healthy donors. The data were produced by immunoSEQ multiplex PCR, yet TCRdb's version contains in-frame clones alone and is incomplete. The sample holds 200,000 to 250,000 clones, roughly 80% seen once. Sequencing was performed on PBMCs. These TCRs come from a woman in her forties in good health and CMV-seropositive. The CDR3 runs from the conserved cysteine through the conserved F or W. D genes are given only for firm matches. Part of the rows lack a size; the others show once, few, many or a class for expanded clones.

>TRBV5-6|NA|TRBJ1-2|NA
CASSLGALPDGYTF
TGTGCCAGCAGCTTGGGGGCCTTGCCCGATGGCTACACCTTC
>TRBV6-5|NA|TRBJ1-2|TRBD1
CATRGLDYGYTF
TGTGCAACCAGGGGGCTTGACTATGGCTACACCTTC
>TRBV12-5|NA|TRBJ1-2|TRBD1
CASGLGPGQGVGGYTF
TGTGCTAGTGGTTTGGGGCCGGGACAGGGTGTCGGTGGCTACACCTTC
>TRBV7-2|once|TRBJ1-1|NA
CASSLFPGENTEAFF
TGTGCCAGCAGCTTATTTCCAGGGGAGAACACTGAAGCTTTCTTT
>TRBV4-2|NA|TRBJ2-1|NA
CASSQEGGRSSYNEQFF
TGTGCCAGCAGCCAAGAGGGTGGGAGGAGCTCCTACAATGAGCAGTTCTTC
>TRBV6-1|NA|TRBJ1-2|TRBD1
CASSGPSPGTGYGYTF
TGTGCCAGCAGTGGTCCCTCTCCCGGGACAGGCTATGGCTACACCTTC
>TRBV19|NA|TRBJ2-7|NA
CASSMRGEAGMGYEQYF
TGTGCCAGTAGTATGCGAGGAGAGGCAGGGATGGGCTACGAGCAGTACTTC
>TRBV7-9|NA|TRBJ2-7|TRBD1
CASSSGQGRQSYEQYF
TGTGCCAGCAGCTCCGGACAGGGAAGACAATCCTACGAGCAGTACTTC
>TRBV6-5|NA|TRBJ2-7|NA
CASSYSSGTSSYEQYF
TGTGCCAGCAGTTACTCTAGCGGAACGAGCTCCTACGAGCAGTACTTC
>TRBV21-1|NA|TRBJ2-1|NA
CASSIPWTSGFF
TGTGCCAGCAGCATTCCGTGGACTAGCGGGTTCTTC
>TRBV19|NA|TRBJ2-1|NA
CASRLRESPYNEQFF
TGTGCCAGTAGATTGAGGGAATCCCCCTACAATGAGCAGTTCTTC
>TRBV29-1|NA|TRBJ1-2|TRBD1
CSAGTDYGYTF
TGCAGCGCCGGGACAGATTATGGCTACACCTTC
>TRBV5-4|NA|TRBJ1-1|NA
CASSFGVVGGTEAFF
TGTGCCAGCAGCTTCGGGGTAGTGGGGGGCACTGAAGCTTTCTTT